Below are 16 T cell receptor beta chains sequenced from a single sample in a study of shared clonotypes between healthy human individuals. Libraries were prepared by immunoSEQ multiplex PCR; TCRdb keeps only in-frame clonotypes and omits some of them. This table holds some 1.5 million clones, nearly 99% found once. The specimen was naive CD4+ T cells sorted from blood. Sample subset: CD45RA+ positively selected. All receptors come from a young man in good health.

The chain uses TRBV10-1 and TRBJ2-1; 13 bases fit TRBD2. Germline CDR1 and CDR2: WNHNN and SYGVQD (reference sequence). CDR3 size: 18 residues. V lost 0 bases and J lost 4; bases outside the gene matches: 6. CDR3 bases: TGCGCCAGCAGTGAGTCGACTGGGACTAGCGGGAATTACAATGAGCAGTTCTTC. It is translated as CASSESTGTSGNYNEQFF.

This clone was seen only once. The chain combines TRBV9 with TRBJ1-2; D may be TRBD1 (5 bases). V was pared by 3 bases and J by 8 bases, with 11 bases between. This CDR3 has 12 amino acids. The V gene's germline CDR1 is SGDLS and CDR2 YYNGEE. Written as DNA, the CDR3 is TGTGCCAGCAGCGCCTCCGGGGGAGGCTACACCTTC. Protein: CASSASGGGYTF.

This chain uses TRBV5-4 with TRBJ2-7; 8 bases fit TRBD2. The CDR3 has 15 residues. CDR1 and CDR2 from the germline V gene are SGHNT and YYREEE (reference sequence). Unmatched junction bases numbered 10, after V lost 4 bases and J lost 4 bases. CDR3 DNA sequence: TGTGCCAGCAGCCCCTCAGCGGGAGTCGATTACGAGCAGTACTTC. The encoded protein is CASSPSAGVDYEQYF.

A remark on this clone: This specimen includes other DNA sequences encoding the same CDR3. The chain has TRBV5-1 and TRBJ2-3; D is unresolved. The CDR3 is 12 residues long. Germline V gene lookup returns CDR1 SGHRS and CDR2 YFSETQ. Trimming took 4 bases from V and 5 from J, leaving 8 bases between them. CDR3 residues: CASSPPGDTQYF. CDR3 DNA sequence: TGCGCCAGCAGCCCCCCCGGAGATACGCAGTATTTT.

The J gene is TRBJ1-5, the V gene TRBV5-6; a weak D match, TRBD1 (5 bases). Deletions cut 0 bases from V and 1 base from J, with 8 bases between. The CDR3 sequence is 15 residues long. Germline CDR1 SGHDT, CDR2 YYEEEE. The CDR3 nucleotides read TGTGCCAGCAGCTTGGCAGGGAGAAGCAATCAGCCCCAGCATTTT. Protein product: CASSLAGRSNQPQHF.

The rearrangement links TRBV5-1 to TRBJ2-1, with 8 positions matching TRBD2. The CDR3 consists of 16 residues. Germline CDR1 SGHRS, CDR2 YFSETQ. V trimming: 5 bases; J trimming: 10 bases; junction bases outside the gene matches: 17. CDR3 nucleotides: TGCGCCAGCAGTCGCCTGGGCGGGAGGCAAGGAGGGGAGCAGTTCTTC. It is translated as CASSRLGGRQGGEQFF.

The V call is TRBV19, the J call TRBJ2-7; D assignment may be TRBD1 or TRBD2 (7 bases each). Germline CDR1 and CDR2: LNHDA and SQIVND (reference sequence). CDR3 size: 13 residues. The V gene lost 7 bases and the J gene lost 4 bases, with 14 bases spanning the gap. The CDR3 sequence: CASTRGGAYEQYF. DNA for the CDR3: TGTGCCAGTACCAGGGGGGGAGCGTACGAGCAGTACTTC.

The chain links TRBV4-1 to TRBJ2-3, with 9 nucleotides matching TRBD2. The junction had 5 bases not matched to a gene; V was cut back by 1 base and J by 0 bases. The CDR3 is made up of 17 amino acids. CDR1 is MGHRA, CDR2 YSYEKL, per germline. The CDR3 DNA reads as TGCGCCAGCAGCCAAGTCGTAGCGGGAGAAAGCACAGATACGCAGTATTTT. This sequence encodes CASSQVVAGESTDTQYF.

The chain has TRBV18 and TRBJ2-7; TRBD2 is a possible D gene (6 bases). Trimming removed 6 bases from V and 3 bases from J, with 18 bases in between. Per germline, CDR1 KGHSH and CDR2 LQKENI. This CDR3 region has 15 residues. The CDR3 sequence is CASSRLKAGLYEQYF. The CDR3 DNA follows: TGTGCCAGCTCCCGCTTAAAAGCGGGCCTCTACGAGCAGTACTTC.

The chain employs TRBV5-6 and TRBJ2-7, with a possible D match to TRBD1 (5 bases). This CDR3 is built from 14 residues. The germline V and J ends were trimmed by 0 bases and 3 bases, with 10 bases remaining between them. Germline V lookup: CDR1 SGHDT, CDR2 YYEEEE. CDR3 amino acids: CASSLAGRDYEQYF. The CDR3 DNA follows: TGTGCCAGCAGCTTGGCGGGCAGGGACTACGAGCAGTACTTC.

CDR3 region: CASYRGPAAGELFF. In DNA, the CDR3 is TGCGCCTCATACAGGGGGCCCGCCGCCGGGGAGCTGTTTTTT. The rearrangement joins TRBV5-1 to TRBJ2-2, with TRBD1 matching over 9 bases. Per germline, CDR1 SGHRS and CDR2 YFSETQ. This CDR3 is 14 amino acids long. Unmatched junction bases numbered 10, after V lost 10 bases and J lost 6 bases. Supplemented by reference TRBV5-1 and TRBJ2-2, the full variable domain reads KAGVTQTPRYLIKTRGQQVTLSCSPISGHRSVSWYQQTPGQGLQFLFEYFSETQRNKGNFPGRFSGRQFSNSRSEMNVSTLELGDSALYLCASYRGPAAGELFFGEGSRLTVL.

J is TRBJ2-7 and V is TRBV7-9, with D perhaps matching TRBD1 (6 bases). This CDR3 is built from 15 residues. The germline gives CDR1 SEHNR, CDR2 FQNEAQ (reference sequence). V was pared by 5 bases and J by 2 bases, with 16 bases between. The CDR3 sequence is CASSTETGPTYEQYF. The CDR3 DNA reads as TGTGCCAGCAGCACCGAGACAGGACCAACCTACGAGCAGTACTTC.

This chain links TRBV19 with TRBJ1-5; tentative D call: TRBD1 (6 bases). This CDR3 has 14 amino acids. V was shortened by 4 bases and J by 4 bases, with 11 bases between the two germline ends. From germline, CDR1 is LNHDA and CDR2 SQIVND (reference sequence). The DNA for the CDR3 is TGTGCCAGTAGTAGGGGTCAGGGGAATCAGCCCCAGCATTTT. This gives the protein CASSRGQGNQPQHF.

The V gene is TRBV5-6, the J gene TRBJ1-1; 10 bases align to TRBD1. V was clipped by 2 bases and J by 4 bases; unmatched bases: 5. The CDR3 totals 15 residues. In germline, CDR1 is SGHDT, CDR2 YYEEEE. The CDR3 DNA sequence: TGTGCCAGCAGCTTCCGACAGGGGGCGGGCACTGAAGCTTTCTTT. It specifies CASSFRQGAGTEAFF.

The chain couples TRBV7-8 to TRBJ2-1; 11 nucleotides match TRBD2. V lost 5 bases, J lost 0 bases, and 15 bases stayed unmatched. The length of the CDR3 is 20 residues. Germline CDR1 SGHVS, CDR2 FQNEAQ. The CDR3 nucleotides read TGTGCCAGCAGCCCCCGACTAGCGGGAATTAGTGGGAGCTCCTACAATGAGCAGTTCTTC. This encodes CASSPRLAGISGSSYNEQFF.

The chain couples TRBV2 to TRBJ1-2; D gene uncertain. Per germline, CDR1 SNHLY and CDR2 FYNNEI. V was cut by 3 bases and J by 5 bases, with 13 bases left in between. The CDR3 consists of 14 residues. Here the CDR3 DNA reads TGTGCCAGCAGTGAGGACCGACTACGGTATGGCTACACCTTC. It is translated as CASSEDRLRYGYTF. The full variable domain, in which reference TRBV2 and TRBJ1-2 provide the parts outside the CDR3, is EPEVTQTPSHQVTQMGQEVILRCVPISNHLYFYWYRQILGQKVEFLVSFYNNEISEKSEIFDDQFSVERPDGSNFTLKIRSTKLEDSAMYFCASSEDRLRYGYTFGSGTRLTVV.